The clone carrying this T cell receptor beta chain was recorded a few times. This entry belongs to a study of T-cell reconstitution after alpha-beta-depleted transplantation in children. Researchers prepared the TCRbeta library using unique molecular identifiers, the study reports. TCRdb redid the calling of the PCR reads with MiXCR, one entry per CDR3 protein. The table lists about 610,000 distinct CDR3 sequences, roughly a tenth of them singletons. Germline CDR1 and CDR2: SQVTM and ANQGSEA. The CDR3 runs to 13 residues. V lost 5 bases and J lost 5, with 13 bases in between. This TCR was recovered from a human donor who donated a stem cell graft to a child with acute myeloid leukemia. The genes are TRBV29-1 and TRBJ1-5; D possibly corresponds to TRBD1 (5 bases). Sample: PBMCs from the stem cell graft donor, taken from the stem cell graft. CDR3 in amino acids: CSVSPGPDQPQHF. Here the CDR3 DNA reads TGCAGCGTTTCCCCGGGGCCTGATCAGCCCCAGCATTTT.